The clone carrying this T cell receptor beta chain was recorded many times. The antigen is not known. This specimen comes from a study of T cell repertoires in cytomegalovirus infection. Looking at the study overall: Both a matching HLA type and CMV infection were indicated by public TCR beta signatures. Study results and limitations: Clonotypes of TCR beta that were HLA-C-restricted and CMV-specific dominated the ex vivo response.

In TCRdb, the reads were re-called with MiXCR into one record per CDR3 protein. The sample has about 240,000 distinct CDR3 sequences; approximately 7% are singletons. This CDR3 has 13 amino acids. The V and J ends lost 4 bases and 1 base respectively, with 7 bases between them. Looked up from germline, CDR1 is SNHLY and CDR2 is FYNNEI. V gene TRBV2 combines with J gene TRBJ1-1; TRBD1 might be the D (6 bases). Material for sequencing was PBMCs. This clonotype originated in a human donor in good health (CMV status not recorded). Some clones in this sample may be carry-over from other donors' samples. The CDR3 DNA follows: TGTGCCAGCAGTGGGGACACGAACACTGAAGCTTTCTTT. This gives the protein CASSGDTNTEAFF.